Below, one T cell receptor (beta chain) is given with its context. Generated by immunoSEQ multiplex PCR, the TCRdb table keeps only in-frame clones and is missing some. This sample has roughly 180,000 clones, with around nine tenths found just once. This sample was taken from a study of Ad26.COV2.S vaccination and SARS-CoV-2 variants. V gave up 0 bases and J gave up 2 bases, with 7 bases separating them. The germline V gene encodes CDR1 SGHTA and CDR2 FQGTGA. The CDR3 is 14 residues long. The sequence came from a human donor who had recovered from COVID-19. The J gene is TRBJ2-5, the V gene TRBV7-3, with D unresolved. Sequences were derived from peripheral blood, sampled after recovery from COVID-19. The CDR3 sequence: CASSLTQSQETQYF. CDR3 coding DNA: TGTGCCAGCAGCTTAACACAGTCTCAAGAGACCCAGTACTTC.